This TCR beta chain was sequenced for a study of blood T cell repertoires in COVID-19. As for the study in general: T cells, B-cell-depleted T cells, or PBMCs provided the cDNA or gDNA that served as material.

CDR1 and CDR2 (germline): MRHNA, SNTAGT. The CDR3 runs to 13 residues. V shed 10 bases, J shed 3 bases, and the junction held 9 bases outside the gene matches. Some clones are missing from TCRdb's copy, which holds only in-frame ones; the method was immunoSEQ multiplex PCR. The sample lists about 86,000 clones; over 70% were seen once. This clonotype originated in a woman older than 75 with active or convalescent COVID-19. The chain carries TRBV6-4 and TRBJ2-7, with TRBD1 identical over 7 bases. Sequenced: peripheral blood. The CDR3 is CANFGTADYEQYF. DNA for the CDR3: TGTGCCAACTTCGGGACAGCAGACTACGAGCAGTACTTC.